The source of this TCR beta chain is a study of siplizumab effects on memory and regulatory T cells. This table comes from immunoSEQ multiplex PCR, and its TCRdb copy is limited to in-frame clones, with some not included. This table has some 64,000 clones, 70% to 80% appearing once. For this clone: Its antigen remains unidentified.

Whole-study results and caveats: The study found naive T cells seemingly more diverse than memory cells and seemingly major alloresponse contributors.

The germline V gene encodes CDR1 WNHNN and CDR2 SYGVQD (reference sequence). The CDR3 sequence is 16 residues long. V gave up 7 bases and J gave up 3 bases; unmatched junction bases: 11. The chain links TRBV10-1 to TRBJ1-2, with 10 bases that match TRBD1. The clonotype comes from a human donor in good health. Sequencing was done on a sample of memory CD4+ T cells sorted from blood. In nucleotides, the CDR3 is TGCGCCAGCATTCGACGGAAGACAGGGGGCGACTATGGCTACACCTTC. This encodes CASIRRKTGGDYGYTF.